These 10 T cell receptor beta chains share one sample of origin, sequenced in a study of beta chain features in type 1 diabetes. Their antigens remain unidentified. The study reverse transcribed the entire isolated RNA, so it sequenced expressed TCRB transcripts. TCRdb's table, derived via immunoSEQ multiplex PCR, lists solely in-frame clones and lacks some. The sample holds hundreds of thousands of clones, about 14% seen once. Study-wide points: Across all four CD4+ subsets, people with type 1 diabetes showed modestly shorter TCRB CDR3s.

Sequencing was carried out using naive CD4+ T cells from blood. The receptor source for this set is a man aged 18 to 29 with type 1 diabetes.

This clone has just a few counts. The chain recombines TRBV27 with TRBJ2-7; 13 bases fit TRBD2. The CDR3 runs to 15 residues. Trimming cost V 5 bases and J 4 bases; bases outside gene matches: 5. Per the germline V gene, CDR1 is MNHEY and CDR2 is SMNVEV (reference sequence). CDR3 amino acids: CASSLRLAGGYEQYF. The CDR3 bases are TGTGCCAGCAGTCTCCGACTAGCGGGGGGTTACGAGCAGTACTTC.

The genes are TRBV29-1 and TRBJ2-3, with D unclear. Germline V gene sequence: CDR1 SQVTM, CDR2 ANQGSEA. V lost 3 bases, J lost 0 bases, and 7 bases lay in between. CDR3 length equals 13 residues. CDR3 in amino acids: CSVEAYSTDTQYF. As DNA, the CDR3 is TGCAGCGTTGAGGCTTATAGCACAGATACGCAGTATTTT.

This clone has more than one count but fewer than ten. The chain is built from TRBV25-1 and TRBJ2-7, with D maybe TRBD1 (5 bases). CDR1 is MGHDK, CDR2 SYGVNS, per germline. The CDR3 contains 13 residues. Trimming shortened V by 3 bases and J by 5 bases, and 11 bases separated the two germline ends. The CDR3 bases are TGTGCCAGCAGTGACAGGGTTATCGACGAGCAGTACTTC. This translates into CASSDRVIDEQYF.

The chain employs TRBV30 and TRBJ1-2; D ambiguous. Between the trimmed V and J ends, which lost 2 bases and 3 bases, there was a span of 1 base. Germline values: CDR1 GTSNPN, CDR2 SVGIG (reference sequence). The length of the CDR3 is 10 residues. Here the CDR3 reads CAWSHYGYTF. As DNA, the CDR3 is TGTGCCTGGAGTCACTATGGCTACACCTTC.

This clone was seen a few times. This sequence joins TRBV6-1 and TRBJ2-1; no clear D. Trimming pared 1 base from V and 9 bases from J, leaving 7 bases between. Germline V gives CDR1 MNHNS, CDR2 SASEGT. This CDR3 spans 12 amino acids. Written as DNA, the CDR3 is TGTGCCAGCAGTGAAGGGAATACTGAGCAGTTCTTC. As protein: CASSEGNTEQFF.

The chain has TRBV30 and TRBJ2-1; the match to TRBD2 covers 10 bases. Germline assignment: CDR1 GTSNPN and CDR2 SVGIG (reference sequence). The CDR3 is 14 residues long. Here the CDR3 reads CAGVAGGTYNEQFF. The CDR3 nucleotides read TGTGCGGGGGTAGCGGGAGGCACCTACAATGAGCAGTTCTTC. Combining the CDR3 with reference TRBV30 and TRBJ2-1 gives the whole variable domain SQTIHQWPATLVQPVGSPLSLECTVEGTSNPNLYWYRQAAGRGLQLLFYSVGIGQISSEVPQNLSASRPQDRQFILSSKKLLLSDSGFYLCAGVAGGTYNEQFFGPGTRLTVL.

The chain recombines TRBV19 with TRBJ2-3, with D perhaps matching TRBD2 (7 bases). Trimming removed 7 bases at V and 3 bases at J, with 14 bases between. Germline lookup yields CDR1 LNHDA and CDR2 SQIVND (reference sequence). The CDR3 is 14 amino acids. The CDR3 nucleotides are TGTGCCAGTAATCGGGGGGCGGCGACAGATACGCAGTATTTT. It specifies CASNRGAATDTQYF.

This chain links TRBV28 with TRBJ2-7, with D uncertain. Germline V lookup: CDR1 MDHEN, CDR2 SYDVKM. This CDR3 region has 12 residues. With 5 bases removed from V and 12 bases from J, the gap between germline ends came to 17 bases. CDR3 nucleotide sequence: TGTGCCAGCAGTCGAACCACGGGTGCTGGGTACTTC. Translated, it gives CASSRTTGAGYF.

The rearrangement links TRBV18 to TRBJ1-5; 10 bases are a match to TRBD1. Per germline, CDR1 KGHSH and CDR2 LQKENI. This CDR3 spans 15 amino acids. The J segment lost 6 bases and the V segment lost 3 bases, leaving 5 bases of the junction unmatched. This CDR3 reads CASSPGQGLPQPQHF. CDR3 nucleotide sequence: TGTGCCAGCTCACCGGGACAGGGGCTGCCTCAGCCCCAGCATTTT. The full variable domain, with the rest looked up from reference TRBV18 and TRBJ1-5, is NAGVMQNPRHLVRRRGQEARLRCSPMKGHSHVYWYRQLPEEGLKFMVYLQKENIIDESGMPKERFSAEFPKEGPSILRIQQVVRGDSAAYFCASSPGQGLPQPQHFGDGTRLSIL.

V usage is TRBV7-2 and J usage is TRBJ2-1; a possible D gene is TRBD2 (6 bases). The V gene's germline CDR1 is SGHTA and CDR2 FQGNSA. Trimming left V 4 bases short and J 6 bases short, with 19 bases between. The CDR3 is made up of 16 amino acids. In DNA form, the CDR3 reads TGTGCCAGCAGCTCCGCTGGTAGCGGACGAGGCAATGAGCAGTTCTTC. Its protein product is CASSSAGSGRGNEQFF.